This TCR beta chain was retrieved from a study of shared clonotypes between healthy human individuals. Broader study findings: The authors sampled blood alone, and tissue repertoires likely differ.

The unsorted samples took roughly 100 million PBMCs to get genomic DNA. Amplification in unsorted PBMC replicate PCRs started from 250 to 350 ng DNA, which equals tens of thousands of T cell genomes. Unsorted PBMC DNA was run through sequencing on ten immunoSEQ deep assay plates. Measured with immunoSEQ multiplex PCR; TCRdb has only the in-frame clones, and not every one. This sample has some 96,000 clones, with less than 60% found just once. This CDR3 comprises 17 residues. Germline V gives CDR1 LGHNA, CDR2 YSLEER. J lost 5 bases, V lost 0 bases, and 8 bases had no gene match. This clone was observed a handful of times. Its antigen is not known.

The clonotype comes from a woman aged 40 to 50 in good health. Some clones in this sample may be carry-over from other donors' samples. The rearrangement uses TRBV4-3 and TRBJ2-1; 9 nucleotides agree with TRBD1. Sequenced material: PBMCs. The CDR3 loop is CASSQDSGTGWDNEQFF. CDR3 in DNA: TGCGCCAGCAGCCAAGATTCAGGGACAGGGTGGGACAATGAGCAGTTCTTC.